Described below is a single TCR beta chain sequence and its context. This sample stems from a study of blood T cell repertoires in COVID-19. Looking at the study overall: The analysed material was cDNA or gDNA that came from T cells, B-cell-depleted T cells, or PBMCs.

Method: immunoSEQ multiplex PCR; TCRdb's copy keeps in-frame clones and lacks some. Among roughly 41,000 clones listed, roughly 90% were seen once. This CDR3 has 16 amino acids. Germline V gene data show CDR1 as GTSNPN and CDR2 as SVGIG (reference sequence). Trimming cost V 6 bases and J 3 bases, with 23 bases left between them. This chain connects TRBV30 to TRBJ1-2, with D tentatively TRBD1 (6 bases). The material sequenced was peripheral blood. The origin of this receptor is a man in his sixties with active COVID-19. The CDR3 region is CACFLSGYRDHYGYTF. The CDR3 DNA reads TGTGCCTGCTTTCTTTCAGGGTACAGGGACCACTATGGCTACACCTTC.